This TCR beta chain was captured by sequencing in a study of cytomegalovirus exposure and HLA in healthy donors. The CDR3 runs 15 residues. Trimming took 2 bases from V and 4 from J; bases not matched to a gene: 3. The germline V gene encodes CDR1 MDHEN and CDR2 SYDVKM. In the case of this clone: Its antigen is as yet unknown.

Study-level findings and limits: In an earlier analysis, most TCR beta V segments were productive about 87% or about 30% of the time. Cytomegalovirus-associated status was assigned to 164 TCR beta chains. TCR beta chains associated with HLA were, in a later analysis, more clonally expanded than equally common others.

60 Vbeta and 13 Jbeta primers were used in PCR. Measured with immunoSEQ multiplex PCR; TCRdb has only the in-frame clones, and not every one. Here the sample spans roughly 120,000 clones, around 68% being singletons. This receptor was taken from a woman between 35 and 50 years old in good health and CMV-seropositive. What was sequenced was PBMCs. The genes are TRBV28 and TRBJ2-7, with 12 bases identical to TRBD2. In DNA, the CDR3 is TGTGCCAGCAGTTTACGACTAGCGGGGGTTTACGAGCAGTACTTC. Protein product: CASSLRLAGVYEQYF.